This TCR beta chain appears in the sequencing data of a study of PD-1 blockade in classical Hodgkin lymphoma. Of note for this clone: The antigen is not known.

The time point is: cycle 4 day 1 (C4D1), after more than five weeks of nivolumab. Every one of the patients relapsed after autologous stem cell transplantation (brentuximab vedotin exposure was variable). The CDR3 covers 15 residues. Per the germline V gene, CDR1 is KGHSH and CDR2 is LQKENI. V gave up 3 bases and J gave up 0 bases, with 10 bases separating them. Study-wide results and caveats: At C4D1, TCR diversity had climbed significantly for CD4+ cells, though not for CD8+ cells.

Profiling relied on immunoSEQ multiplex PCR, and the TCRdb table lists in-frame clones only, not all of them. The sample has several thousand clones; 76% are singletons. This clonotype originated in a human donor with classical Hodgkin lymphoma. The starting material was peripheral blood mononuclear cells (PBMCs), obtained before the fourth cycle of nivolumab. V gene TRBV18 combines with J gene TRBJ2-3; TRBD1 is a possible D gene (6 bases). The CDR3 coding sequence is TGTGCCAGCTCACCTACAGGGCCTAGCACAGATACGCAGTATTTT. It is translated as CASSPTGPSTDTQYF.